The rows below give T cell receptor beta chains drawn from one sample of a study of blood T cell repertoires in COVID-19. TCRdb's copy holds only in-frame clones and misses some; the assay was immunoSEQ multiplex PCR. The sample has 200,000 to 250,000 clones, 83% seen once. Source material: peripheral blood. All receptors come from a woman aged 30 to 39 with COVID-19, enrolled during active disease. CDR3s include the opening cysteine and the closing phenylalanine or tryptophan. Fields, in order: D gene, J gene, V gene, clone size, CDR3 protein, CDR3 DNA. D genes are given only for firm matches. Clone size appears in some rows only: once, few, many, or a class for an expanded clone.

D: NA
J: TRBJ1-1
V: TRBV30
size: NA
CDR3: CAWSVLLLNTEAFF
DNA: TGTGCCTGGAGTGTATTACTCCTGAACACTGAAGCTTTCTTT

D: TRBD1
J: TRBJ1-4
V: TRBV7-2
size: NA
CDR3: CASSRDRTNEKLFF
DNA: TGTGCCAGCAGCCGGGACAGAACTAATGAAAAACTGTTTTTT

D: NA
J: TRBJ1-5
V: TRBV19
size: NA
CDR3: CASSTRDTNQPQHF
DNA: TGTGCCAGTAGTACCCGGGACACCAATCAGCCCCAGCATTTT

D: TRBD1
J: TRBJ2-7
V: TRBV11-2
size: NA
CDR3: CASSPWGTGTYEQYF
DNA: TGTGCCAGCAGCCCTTGGGGGACAGGTACCTACGAGCAGTACTTC

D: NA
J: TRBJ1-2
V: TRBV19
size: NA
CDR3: CASNPRWQMNYGYTF
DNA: TGTGCCAGTAACCCTCGCTGGCAGATGAACTATGGCTACACCTTC

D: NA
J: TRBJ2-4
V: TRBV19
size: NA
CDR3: CASSVDSALAKNIQYF
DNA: TGTGCCAGTAGTGTAGACAGTGCCCTAGCCAAAAACATTCAGTACTTC

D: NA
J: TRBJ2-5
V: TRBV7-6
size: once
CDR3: CASTLSEDSEAQYQETQYF
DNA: TGTGCCAGCACCCTAAGTGAGGACAGCGAGGCCCAGTACCAAGAGACCCAGTACTTC

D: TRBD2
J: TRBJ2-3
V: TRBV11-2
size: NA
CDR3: CASSFPSGRGADTQYF
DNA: TGTGCCAGCAGCTTCCCTAGCGGGAGGGGTGCAGATACGCAGTATTTT

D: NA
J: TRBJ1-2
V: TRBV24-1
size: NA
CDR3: CATSDPTGNYGYTF
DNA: TGTGCCACCAGTGATCCGACTGGAAACTATGGCTACACCTTC

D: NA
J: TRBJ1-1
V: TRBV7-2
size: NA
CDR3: CASSLGIGAEAFF
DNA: TGTGCCAGCAGCTTAGGAATAGGGGCTGAAGCTTTCTTT

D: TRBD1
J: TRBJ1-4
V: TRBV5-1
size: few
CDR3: CASSSGTGNEKLFF
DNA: TGCGCCAGCAGTTCCGGGACAGGAAATGAAAAACTGTTTTTT

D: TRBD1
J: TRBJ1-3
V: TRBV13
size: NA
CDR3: CASSLDRGLSGNTIYF
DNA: TGTGCCAGCAGCCTCGACAGGGGGCTTTCTGGAAACACCATATATTTT

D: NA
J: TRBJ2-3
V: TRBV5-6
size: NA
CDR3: CASSLKFSGTDTQYF
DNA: TGTGCCAGCAGCTTAAAATTTTCTGGCACAGATACGCAGTATTTT

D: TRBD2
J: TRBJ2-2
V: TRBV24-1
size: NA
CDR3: CATSAKGGTGELFF
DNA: TGTGCCACCAGTGCTAAGGGAGGGACCGGGGAGCTGTTTTTT

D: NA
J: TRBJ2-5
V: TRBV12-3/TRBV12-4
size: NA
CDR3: CASSLRRRETQYF
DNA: TGTGCCAGCAGTTTGAGGCGTCGAGAGACCCAGTACTTC

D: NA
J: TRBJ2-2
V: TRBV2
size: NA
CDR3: CASSEQGGAYTGELFF
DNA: TGTGCCAGCAGTGAACAGGGTGGGGCCTACACCGGGGAGCTGTTTTTT

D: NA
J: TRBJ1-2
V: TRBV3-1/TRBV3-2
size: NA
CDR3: CASSQSLTMASISGYTF
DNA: TGTGCCAGCAGCCAATCCCTAACTATGGCCTCAATCAGCGGCTACACCTTC

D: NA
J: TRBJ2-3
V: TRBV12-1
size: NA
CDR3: CASGGGGPSTDTQYF
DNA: TGTGCCAGCGGGGGCGGGGGGCCTAGCACAGATACGCAGTATTTT

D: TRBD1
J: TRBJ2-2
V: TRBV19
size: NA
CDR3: CASSKDRGFGGELFF
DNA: TGTGCCAGTAGTAAGGACAGGGGTTTCGGCGGGGAGCTGTTTTTT

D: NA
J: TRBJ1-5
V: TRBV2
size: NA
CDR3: CASNGGRFQPQHF
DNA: TGTGCCAGCAATGGAGGGCGGTTCCAGCCCCAGCATTTT

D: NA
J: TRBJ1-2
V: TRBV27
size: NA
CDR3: CASSRDLDLVYTF
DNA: TGTGCCAGCAGCCGGGACTTAGACTTAGTCTACACCTTC

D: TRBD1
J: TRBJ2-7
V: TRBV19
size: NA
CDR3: CASSIPQLRGTAYEQYF
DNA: TGTGCCAGTAGTATTCCTCAGTTACGAGGGACAGCCTACGAGCAGTACTTC

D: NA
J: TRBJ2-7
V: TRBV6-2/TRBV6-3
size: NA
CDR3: CASSGRGTYEQYF
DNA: TGTGCCAGCAGCGGACGGGGAACCTACGAGCAGTACTTC

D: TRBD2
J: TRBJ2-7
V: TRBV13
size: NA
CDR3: CASSHSGGQYEQYF
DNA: TGTGCCAGCAGCCACAGCGGGGGGCAGTACGAGCAGTACTTC

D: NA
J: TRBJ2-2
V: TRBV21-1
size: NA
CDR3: CASTGLAGTGELFF
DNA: TGTGCCAGCACCGGACTAGCGGGGACCGGGGAGCTGTTTTTT

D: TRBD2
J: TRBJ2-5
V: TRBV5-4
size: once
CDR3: CASSSSGRAQETQYF
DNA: TGTGCCAGCAGCTCGAGCGGGAGGGCGCAGGAGACCCAGTACTTC

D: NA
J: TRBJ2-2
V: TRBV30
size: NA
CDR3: CAWSVLQTREGELFF
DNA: TGTGCCTGGAGTGTACTACAGACCCGGGAAGGGGAGCTGTTTTTT

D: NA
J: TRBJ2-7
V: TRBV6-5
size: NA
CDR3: CASRTAGAGYEQYF
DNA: TGTGCCAGCAGGACCGCGGGGGCGGGCTACGAGCAGTACTTC

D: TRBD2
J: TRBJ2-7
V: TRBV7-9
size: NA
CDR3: CASSLASSGDYEQYF
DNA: TGTGCCAGCAGCTTAGCGTCTAGCGGAGACTACGAGCAGTACTTC

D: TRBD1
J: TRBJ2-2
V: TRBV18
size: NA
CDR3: CASSPAAGGTGELFF
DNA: TGTGCCAGCTCACCAGCGGCAGGGGGCACCGGGGAGCTGTTTTTT

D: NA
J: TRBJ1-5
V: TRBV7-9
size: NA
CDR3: CASSRREGNQPQHF
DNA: TGTGCCAGCAGTCGCAGGGAGGGCAATCAGCCCCAGCATTTT

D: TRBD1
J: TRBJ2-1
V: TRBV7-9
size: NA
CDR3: CASSLPFGDSYYEQFF
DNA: TGTGCCAGCAGCTTACCGTTCGGGGACAGTTACTATGAGCAGTTCTTC

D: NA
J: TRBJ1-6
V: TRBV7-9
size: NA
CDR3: CASSLSGARDSPLHF
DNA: TGTGCCAGCAGCCTCTCCGGAGCGCGAGATTCACCCCTCCACTTT

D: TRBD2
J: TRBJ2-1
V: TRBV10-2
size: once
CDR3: CASIWASGLDEQFF
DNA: TGCGCCAGCATATGGGCTAGCGGGCTCGATGAGCAGTTCTTC

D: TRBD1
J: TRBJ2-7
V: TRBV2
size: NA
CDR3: CASSSGTGRGEQYF
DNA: TGTGCCAGCAGCTCCGGGACAGGGCGTGGCGAGCAGTACTTC

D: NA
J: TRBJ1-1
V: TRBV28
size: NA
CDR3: CASSSPREGWYTEAFF
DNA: TGTGCCAGCAGTTCCCCGAGGGAGGGTTGGTACACTGAAGCTTTCTTT

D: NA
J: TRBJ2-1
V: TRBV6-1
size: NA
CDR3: CASSEPSRNEQFF
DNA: TGTGCCAGCAGTGAACCTAGTAGGAATGAGCAGTTCTTC

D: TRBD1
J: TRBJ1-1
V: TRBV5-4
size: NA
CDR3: CASSTGQGVEKAFF
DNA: TGTGCCAGCAGCACTGGACAGGGTGTGGAAAAAGCTTTCTTT

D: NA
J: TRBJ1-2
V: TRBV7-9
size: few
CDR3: CASSLGSGKNWGGGYTF
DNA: TGTGCCAGCAGCTTAGGATCAGGGAAAAACTGGGGAGGCGGCTACACCTTC

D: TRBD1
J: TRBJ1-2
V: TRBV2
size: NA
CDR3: CASSEITGANYGYTF
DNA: TGTGCCAGCAGTGAAATAACAGGGGCTAACTATGGCTACACCTTC

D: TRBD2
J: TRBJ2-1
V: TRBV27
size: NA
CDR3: CASSHRTSGDHNEQFF
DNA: TGTGCCAGCAGTCACCGGACTAGCGGGGACCACAATGAGCAGTTCTTC

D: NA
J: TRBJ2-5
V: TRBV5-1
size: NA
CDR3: CASSLGSVQETQYF
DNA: TGCGCCAGCAGCTTGGGGTCAGTCCAAGAGACCCAGTACTTC

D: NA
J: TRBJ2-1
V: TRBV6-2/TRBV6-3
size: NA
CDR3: CASSPWNRYNEQFF
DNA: TGTGCCAGCAGCCCATGGAACAGGTACAATGAGCAGTTCTTC

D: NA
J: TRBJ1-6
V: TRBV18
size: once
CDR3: CASSPPRQRDGSPLHF
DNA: TGTGCCAGCTCACCACCAAGGCAGCGCGACGGTTCACCCCTCCACTTT

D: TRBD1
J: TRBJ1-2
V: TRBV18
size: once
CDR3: CASSPGQGADYGYTF
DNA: TGTGCCAGCTCACCAGGGCAGGGGGCAGACTATGGCTACACCTTC

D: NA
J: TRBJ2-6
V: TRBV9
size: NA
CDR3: CASSAGTGTTSSGANVLTF
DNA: TGTGCCAGCAGCGCCGGGACCGGGACAACAAGCTCTGGGGCCAACGTCCTGACTTTC

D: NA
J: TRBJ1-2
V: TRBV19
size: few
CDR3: CASSPLGIEIYGYTF
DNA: TGTGCCAGTAGTCCCCTAGGCATCGAGATTTATGGCTACACCTTC

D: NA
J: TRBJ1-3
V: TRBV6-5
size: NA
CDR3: CASRGRQTGNTIYF
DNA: TGTGCCAGCAGGGGGAGGCAGACTGGAAACACCATATATTTT

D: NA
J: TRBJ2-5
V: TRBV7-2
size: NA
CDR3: CASSATGVYQETQYF
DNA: TGTGCCAGCAGCGCGACAGGAGTGTACCAAGAGACCCAGTACTTC

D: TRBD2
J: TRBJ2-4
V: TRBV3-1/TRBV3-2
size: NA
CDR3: CASSQVMSAGGASGIQYF
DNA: TGTGCCAGCAGCCAAGTGATGTCAGCGGGGGGCGCCTCAGGCATTCAGTACTTC

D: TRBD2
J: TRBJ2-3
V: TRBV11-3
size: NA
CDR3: CASSPGLAGDGTDTQYF
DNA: TGTGCCAGCAGCCCTGGACTAGCCGGAGATGGTACAGATACGCAGTATTTT

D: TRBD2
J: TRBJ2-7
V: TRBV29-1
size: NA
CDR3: CSGGLAGSYEQYF
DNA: TGCAGCGGGGGACTAGCGGGCTCCTACGAGCAGTACTTC

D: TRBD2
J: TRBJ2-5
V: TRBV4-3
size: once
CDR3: CASSQDWRGETQYF
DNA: TGCGCCAGCAGCCAAGATTGGCGGGGGGAGACCCAGTACTTC

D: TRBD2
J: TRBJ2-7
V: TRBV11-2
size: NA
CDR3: CASSLGGTSGTVYEQYF
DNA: TGTGCCAGCAGCTTAGGGGGGACTAGCGGGACCGTCTACGAGCAGTACTTC

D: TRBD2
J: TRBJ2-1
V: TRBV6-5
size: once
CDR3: CASSSGGLWEQFF
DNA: TGTGCCAGCAGTAGCGGGGGATTATGGGAGCAGTTCTTC